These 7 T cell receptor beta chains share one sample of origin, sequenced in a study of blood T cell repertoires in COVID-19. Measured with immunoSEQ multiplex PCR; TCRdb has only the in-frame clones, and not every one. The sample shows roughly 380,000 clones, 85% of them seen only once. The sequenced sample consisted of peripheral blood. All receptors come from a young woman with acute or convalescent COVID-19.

The CDR3 loop is CSVEGRPPNYGYTF. The DNA of the CDR3 is TGCAGCGTTGAAGGCAGGCCCCCCAACTATGGCTACACCTTC. The rearrangement joins TRBV29-1 to TRBJ1-2; D is unclear. The CDR3 sequence is 14 residues long. V was clipped by 1 base and J by 2 bases, with 11 bases between them. CDR1 and CDR2 (germline): SQVTM, ANQGSEA.

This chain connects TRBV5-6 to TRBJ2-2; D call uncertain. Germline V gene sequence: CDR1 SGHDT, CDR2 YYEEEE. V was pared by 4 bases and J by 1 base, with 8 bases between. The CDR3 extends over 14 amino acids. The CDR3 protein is CASSPTRNTGELFF. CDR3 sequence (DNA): TGTGCCAGCAGCCCGACACGGAACACCGGGGAGCTGTTTTTT.

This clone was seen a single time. Here the CDR3 reads CASSPPAGDLTLTTDTQYF. DNA for the CDR3: TGTGCCAGCTCGCCTCCAGCGGGGGACCTCACTCTTACCACAGATACGCAGTATTTT. The chain is built from TRBV18 and TRBJ2-3; 8 bases line up with TRBD2. This CDR3 comprises 19 residues. Per the germline V gene, CDR1 is KGHSH and CDR2 is LQKENI. Losses at the gene ends were 6 bases for V and 2 bases for J; bases not matched to a gene: 19.

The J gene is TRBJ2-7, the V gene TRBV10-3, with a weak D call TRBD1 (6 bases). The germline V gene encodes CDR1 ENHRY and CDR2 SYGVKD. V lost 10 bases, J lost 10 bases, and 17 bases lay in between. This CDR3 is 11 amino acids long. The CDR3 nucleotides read TGTGCCACATTCGGGGACACCAGTCAGTACTTC. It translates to CATFGDTSQYF.

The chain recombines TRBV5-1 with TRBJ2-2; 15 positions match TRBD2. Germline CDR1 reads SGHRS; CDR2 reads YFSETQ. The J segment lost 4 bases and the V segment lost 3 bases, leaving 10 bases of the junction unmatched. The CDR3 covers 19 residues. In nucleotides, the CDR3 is TGCGCCAGCAGCTCGAACGGACTAGCGGGGGGGCCAGGCACCGGGGAGCTGTTTTTT. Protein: CASSSNGLAGGPGTGELFF.

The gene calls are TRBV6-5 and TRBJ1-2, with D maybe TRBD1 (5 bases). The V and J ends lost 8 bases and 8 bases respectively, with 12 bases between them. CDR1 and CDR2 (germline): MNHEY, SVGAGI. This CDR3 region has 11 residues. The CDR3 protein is CASLKGNGYTF. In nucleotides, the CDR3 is TGTGCCAGCCTGAAGGGGAACGGCTACACCTTC.

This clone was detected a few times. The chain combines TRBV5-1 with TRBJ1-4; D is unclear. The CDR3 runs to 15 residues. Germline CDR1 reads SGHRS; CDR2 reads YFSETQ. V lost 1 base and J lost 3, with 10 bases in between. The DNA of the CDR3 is TGCGCCAGCAGCTTGACACAGCCGGCTAATGAAAAACTGTTTTTT. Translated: CASSLTQPANEKLFF.